The sample holds many counts of the clone carrying this T cell receptor beta chain. Its antigen is unidentified. The V gene's germline CDR1 is LNHDA and CDR2 SQIVND (reference sequence). Trimming cost V 6 bases and J 3 bases; bases outside gene matches: 6. This CDR3 is 15 amino acids long. This entry comes from a study of early T cells in non-severe SARS-CoV-2 infection. Study details: It was bulk RNA from unsorted whole blood that was sequenced, and the chains were unpaired.

cDNA molecules, individually, were tagged with unique molecular identifiers. TCRdb processed the 5' RACE reads anew with MiXCR; each CDR3 protein has one entry. Here the sample spans 25,000 to 35,000 distinct CDR3 sequences, approximately 6% being singletons. General study findings and limits: CD4 and private specificities were missed by VDJdb matching, which favored anti-spike CD8 responses.

This receptor was identified in an adult who was a healthcare worker with PCR-confirmed SARS-CoV-2 infection or an uninfected control (not recorded which). The sample was whole blood, taken at baseline. The chain couples TRBV19 to TRBJ1-5; 9 bases are a match to TRBD1. CDR3: CASRRTGDYNQPQHF. In nucleotides, the CDR3 is TGTGCCAGTAGGAGGACAGGGGATTACAATCAGCCCCAGCATTTT.